The rows below give T cell receptor beta chains drawn from one sample of a study of tumor-infiltrating lymphocytes in primary liver carcinoma. TCRdb processed the multiplex PCR reads anew with MiXCR; each CDR3 protein has one entry. The repertoire consists of about 350,000 distinct CDR3 sequences, with roughly two thirds occurring once and the leading ten covering about 6.5%. What was sequenced was peripheral blood. The receptors shown here come from a man aged 40-55 years with primary liver carcinoma and hepatitis B virus infection. Both conserved end residues are part of each CDR3. D genes are given only for firm matches. The size of a clone is reported for some rows only, either as once, few or many, or as a class for expanded clones.

j_call d_call v_call clone_size cdr3_aa
TRBJ1-1 NA TRBV11-2 NA CGGSPQGNEAFF
TRBJ2-1 TRBD2 TRBV6-2/TRBV6-3 once CVSCYERERPWQFF
TRBJ2-1 NA TRBV11-2 NA CASSIDPAVGAHNEQLF
TRBJ2-1 TRBD2 TRBV11-2 NA CASSFGTSVSEQFF
TRBJ2-7 NA TRBV7-8 NA CASSSRGANYEQYF
TRBJ2-7 TRBD2 TRBV5-6 few CASSWAGTSEGEQYF
TRBJ2-7 TRBD2 TRBV11-2 NA CASSGTSGRALYEKYF
TRBJ2-3 TRBD2 TRBV6-6 NA CASSYLSASGRGGTDTQYF
TRBJ2-1 NA TRBV29-1 NA CSVPPSVAYNEQFF
TRBJ1-1 NA TRBV6-2/TRBV6-3 NA CGSSPHGHRNTEAFF
TRBJ1-3 NA TRBV6-5 NA CPRSYRFYSGNTIYF
TRBJ2-2 NA TRBV6-2/TRBV6-3 NA CVSSYSRTATNTGELFF
TRBJ2-5 TRBD1 TRBV28 few CASSQVGQGALLQETQYF
TRBJ2-1 NA TRBV6-5 many CASTSDDEQFF
TRBJ2-7 NA TRBV6-2/TRBV6-3 NA CASSPQQVGEQYF
TRBJ2-7 TRBD2 TRBV4-3 few CASSQGLVGAREQYF
TRBJ2-1 NA TRBV19 NA CASSIDIADPYNEQFF
TRBJ2-2 TRBD2 TRBV6-5 many CASSYSLGGRNTGELFF
TRBJ1-5 TRBD1 TRBV6-6 many CASRGTGNFQPQHF
TRBJ1-6 NA TRBV6-1 NA CASSANIGTGLNSPLHF
TRBJ2-7 NA TRBV6-2/TRBV6-3 NA CASRTTASYEQYF
TRBJ2-1 TRBD2 TRBV6-6 NA CASSHLSGSTNEQFF
TRBJ2-6 TRBD1 TRBV7-9 NA CVSSPYGTGVSGANVLTF
TRBJ2-4 TRBD2 TRBV7-2 NA CASSLATSGGRAKNIQYF
TRBJ1-4 TRBD1 TRBV19 once CASSQQGMEEKLFF
TRBJ1-1 NA TRBV5-6 NA CASSADTEVFF
TRBJ2-1 NA TRBV11-2 NA CVSSVPTGGNNEQFF
TRBJ2-7 NA TRBV5-1 NA CASILAEAYEQYF
TRBJ2-1 NA TRBV11-2 NA CASSLGWDLFYNEQFF
TRBJ2-7 TRBD1 TRBV28 few CASRPHLDRATYEQYF
TRBJ2-1 TRBD2 TRBV7-8 many CASSAFSGPENEQFF
TRBJ2-3 NA TRBV11-2 few CASSSKHYTDTQYF
TRBJ2-7 NA TRBV6-5 NA CTSSPSRDSYEQYF
TRBJ2-1 NA TRBV6-6 many CASTWTSAGNEQFF
TRBJ2-3 NA TRBV6-1 many CASSEGYGAPDTQYF
TRBJ1-1 NA TRBV11-3 NA CASSFTRGTEAFF
TRBJ2-1 TRBD2 TRBV11-3 NA CASIFTGTSGGEQFF
TRBJ2-5 TRBD2 TRBV5-1 NA CASSLAGTGGSREAQYF
TRBJ2-3 NA TRBV29-1 many CSVEFGQVDPDTQYF
TRBJ1-6 TRBD1 TRBV4-2 many CASSLQGANNSPLHF
TRBJ1-1 NA TRBV12-3/TRBV12-4 many CASSFLPGMNTEAFF
TRBJ1-1 NA TRBV28 NA CASSPRGFGTEAFF
TRBJ1-2 NA TRBV29-1 NA CSVDSVNYAYTF
TRBJ1-1 NA TRBV11-2 NA CARSTTVSEAFF
TRBJ1-1 NA TRBV28 NA CASGSGHLVDTEAFF
TRBJ2-2 TRBD2 TRBV4-1 once CANSQGTSGSFGGELFF
TRBJ2-4 NA TRBV11-2 NA CASSSRLPKNIQYF
TRBJ1-2 NA TRBV28 NA CASSLSSAGRYGYTF
TRBJ1-4 NA TRBV11-2 NA CASSRQEARFFGEKLFF
TRBJ2-5 NA TRBV2 NA CASSDLAVPQETQYF
TRBJ1-2 NA TRBV5-4 NA CASSLTGRSTNYDYTF
TRBJ2-5 NA TRBV11-2 NA CASTSDVSFQTQYF
TRBJ2-1 NA TRBV6-2/TRBV6-3 NA CASSRPTSYNEQFF
TRBJ2-7 NA TRBV12-3/TRBV12-4 once CASKRMEAEQYF
TRBJ1-2 NA TRBV5-5 NA CASSLVVRIGAGTNYGYTF
TRBJ2-7 TRBD1 TRBV11-2 NA CARSSIGGDEQYF
TRBJ2-1 TRBD1 TRBV11-2 NA CASSPSWDRGFDELFF
TRBJ2-7 NA TRBV6-5 many CASSYSGVEAYEQYF
NA TRBD1 TRBV7-2 NA CASSPGTGDEQYF
TRBJ1-1 NA TRBV11-1 NA CASSKDRCLDTEAFF